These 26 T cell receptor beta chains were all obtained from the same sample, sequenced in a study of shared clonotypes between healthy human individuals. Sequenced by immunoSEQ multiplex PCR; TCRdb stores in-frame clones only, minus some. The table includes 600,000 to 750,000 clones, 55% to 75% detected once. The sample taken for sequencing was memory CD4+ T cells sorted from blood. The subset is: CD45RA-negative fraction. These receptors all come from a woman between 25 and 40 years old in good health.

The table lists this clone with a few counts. The CDR3 spells CASTDRAFSGNTIYF. The CDR3 DNA is TGCGCCAGCACGGACAGGGCTTTCTCTGGAAACACCATATATTTT. The chain links TRBV4-1 to TRBJ1-3; 8 nucleotides align to TRBD1. Germline CDR1 is MGHRA and CDR2 is YSYEKL. The V and J ends lost 7 bases and 0 bases, in that order; junction bases with no gene match: 5. This CDR3 is built from 15 residues.

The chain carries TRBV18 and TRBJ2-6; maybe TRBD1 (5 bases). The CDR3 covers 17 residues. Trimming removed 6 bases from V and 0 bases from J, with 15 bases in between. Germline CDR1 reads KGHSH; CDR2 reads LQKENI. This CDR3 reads CASSPPGWSSGANVLTF. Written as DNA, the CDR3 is TGTGCCAGCTCCCCTCCAGGGTGGAGCTCTGGGGCCAACGTCCTGACTTTC.

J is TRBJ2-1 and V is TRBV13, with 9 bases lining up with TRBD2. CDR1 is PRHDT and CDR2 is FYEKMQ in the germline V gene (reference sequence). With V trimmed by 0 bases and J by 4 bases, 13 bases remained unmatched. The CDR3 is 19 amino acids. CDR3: CASSLGVRASGNAYNEQFF. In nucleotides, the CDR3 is TGTGCCAGCAGCTTAGGCGTAAGGGCTAGCGGGAATGCGTACAATGAGCAGTTCTTC. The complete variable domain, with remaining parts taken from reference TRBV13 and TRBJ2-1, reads AAGVIQSPRHLIKEKRETATLKCYPIPRHDTVYWYQQGPGQDPQFLISFYEKMQSDKGSIPDRFSAQQFSDYHSELNMSSLELGDSALYFCASSLGVRASGNAYNEQFFGPGTRLTVL.

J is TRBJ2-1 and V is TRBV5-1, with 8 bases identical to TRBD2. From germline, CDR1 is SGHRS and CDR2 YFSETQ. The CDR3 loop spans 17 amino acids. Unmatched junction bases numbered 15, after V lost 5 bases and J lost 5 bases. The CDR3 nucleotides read TGCGCCAGCAGGCGGCACCGACTAGCGCCCGAAAACAATGAGCAGTTCTTC. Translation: CASRRHRLAPENNEQFF.

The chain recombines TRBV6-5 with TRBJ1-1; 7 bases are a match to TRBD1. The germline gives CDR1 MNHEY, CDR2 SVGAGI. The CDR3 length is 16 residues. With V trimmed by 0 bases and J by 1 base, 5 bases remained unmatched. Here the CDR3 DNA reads TGTGCCAGCAGTTACTCAACGGGACAGCGGAACACTGAAGCTTTCTTT. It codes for CASSYSTGQRNTEAFF.

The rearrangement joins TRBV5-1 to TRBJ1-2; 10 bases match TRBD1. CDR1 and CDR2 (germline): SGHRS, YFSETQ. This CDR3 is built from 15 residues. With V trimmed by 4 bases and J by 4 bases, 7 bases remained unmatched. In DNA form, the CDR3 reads TGCGCCAGCAGCAGAGACAGGGGGCGAGGCTATGGCTACACCTTC. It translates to CASSRDRGRGYGYTF. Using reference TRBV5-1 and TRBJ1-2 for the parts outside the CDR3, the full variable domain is KAGVTQTPRYLIKTRGQQVTLSCSPISGHRSVSWYQQTPGQGLQFLFEYFSETQRNKGNFPGRFSGRQFSNSRSEMNVSTLELGDSALYLCASSRDRGRGYGYTFGSGTRLTVV.

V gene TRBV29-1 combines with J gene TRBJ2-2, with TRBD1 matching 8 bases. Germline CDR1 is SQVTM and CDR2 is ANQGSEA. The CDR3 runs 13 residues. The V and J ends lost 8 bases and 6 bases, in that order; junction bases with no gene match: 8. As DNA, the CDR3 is TGCAGCACCACGGACAGGGCACCCGGGGAGCTGTTTTTT. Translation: CSTTDRAPGELFF.

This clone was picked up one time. The CDR3 spells CASSPGTASTDTQYF. CDR3 DNA sequence: TGCGCCAGCAGCCCCGGGACAGCTAGCACAGATACGCAGTATTTT. The chain joins TRBV10-2 to TRBJ2-3, with 7 bases matching TRBD1. Germline CDR1 and CDR2: WSHSY and SAAADI. V was clipped by 6 bases and J by 0 bases; unmatched bases: 6. This CDR3 comprises 15 residues.

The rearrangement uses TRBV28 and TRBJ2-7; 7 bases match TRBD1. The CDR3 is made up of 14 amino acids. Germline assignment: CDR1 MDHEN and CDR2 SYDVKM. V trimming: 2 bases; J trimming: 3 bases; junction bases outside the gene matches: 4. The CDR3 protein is CASSLPDRDYEQYF. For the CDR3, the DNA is TGTGCCAGCAGTTTACCTGACAGGGACTACGAGCAGTACTTC.

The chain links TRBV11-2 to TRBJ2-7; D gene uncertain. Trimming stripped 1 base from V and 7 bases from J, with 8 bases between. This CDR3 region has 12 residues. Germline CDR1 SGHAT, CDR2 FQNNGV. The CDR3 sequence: CASSLVFREQYF. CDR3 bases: TGTGCCAGCAGCTTAGTGTTTCGGGAGCAGTACTTC.

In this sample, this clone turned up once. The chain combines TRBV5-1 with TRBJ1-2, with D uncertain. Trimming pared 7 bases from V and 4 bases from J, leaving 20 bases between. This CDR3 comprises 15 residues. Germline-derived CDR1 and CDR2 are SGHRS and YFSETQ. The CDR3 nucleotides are TGCGCCAGCGGGGTGTCGGACCTAATGTCCTATGGCTACACCTTC. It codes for CASGVSDLMSYGYTF.

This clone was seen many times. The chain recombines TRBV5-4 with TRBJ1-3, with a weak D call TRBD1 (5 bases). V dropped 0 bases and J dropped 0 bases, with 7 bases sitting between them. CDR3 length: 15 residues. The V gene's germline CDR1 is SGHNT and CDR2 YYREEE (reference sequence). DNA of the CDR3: TGTGCCAGCAGCTTGGATACAGGCTCTGGAAACACCATATATTTT. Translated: CASSLDTGSGNTIYF.

CDR3 amino acids: CSASGEELFF. The DNA for the CDR3 is TGCAGTGCTAGCGGGGAAGAACTGTTTTTT. The rearrangement uses TRBV20-1 and TRBJ1-4; D gene uncertain. Per germline, CDR1 DFQATT and CDR2 SNEGSKA (reference sequence). This CDR3 is built from 10 residues. V was pared by 3 bases and J by 12 bases, with 8 bases between.

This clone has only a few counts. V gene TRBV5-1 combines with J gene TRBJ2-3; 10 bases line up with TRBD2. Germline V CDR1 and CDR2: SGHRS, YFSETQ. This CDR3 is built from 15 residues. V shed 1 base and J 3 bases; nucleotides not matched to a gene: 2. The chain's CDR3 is CASSLQREGTDTQYF. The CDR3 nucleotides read TGCGCCAGCAGCTTGCAGCGGGAGGGTACAGATACGCAGTATTTT. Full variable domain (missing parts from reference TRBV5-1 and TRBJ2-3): KAGVTQTPRYLIKTRGQQVTLSCSPISGHRSVSWYQQTPGQGLQFLFEYFSETQRNKGNFPGRFSGRQFSNSRSEMNVSTLELGDSALYLCASSLQREGTDTQYFGPGTRLTVL.

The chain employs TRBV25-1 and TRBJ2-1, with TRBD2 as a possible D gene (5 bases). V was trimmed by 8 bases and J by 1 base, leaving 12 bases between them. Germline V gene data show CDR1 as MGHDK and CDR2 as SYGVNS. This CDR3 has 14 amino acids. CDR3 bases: TGTGCCAGCCGGGGATCCTGGTCCTACAATGAGCAGTTCTTC. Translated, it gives CASRGSWSYNEQFF. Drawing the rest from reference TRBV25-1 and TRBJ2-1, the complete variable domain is EADIYQTPRYLVIGTGKKITLECSQTMGHDKMYWYQQDPGMELHLIHYSYGVNSTEKGDLSSESTVSRIRTEHFPLTLESARPSHTSQYLCASRGSWSYNEQFFGPGTRLTVL.

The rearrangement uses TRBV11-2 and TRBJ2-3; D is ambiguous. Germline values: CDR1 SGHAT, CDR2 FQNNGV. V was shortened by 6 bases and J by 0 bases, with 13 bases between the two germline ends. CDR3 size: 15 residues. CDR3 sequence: CASSSQVYSTDTQYF. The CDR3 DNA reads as TGTGCCAGCAGTTCTCAGGTTTATAGCACAGATACGCAGTATTTT.

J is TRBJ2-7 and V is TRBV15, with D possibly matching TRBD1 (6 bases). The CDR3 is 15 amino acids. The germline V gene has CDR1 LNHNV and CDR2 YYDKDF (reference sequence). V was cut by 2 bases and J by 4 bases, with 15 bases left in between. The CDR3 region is CATSRRDKPSYEQYF. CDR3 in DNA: TGTGCCACCAGCAGACGGGACAAGCCTTCGTACGAGCAGTACTTC. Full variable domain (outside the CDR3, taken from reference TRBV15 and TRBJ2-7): DAMVIQNPRYQVTQFGKPVTLSCSQTLNHNVMYWYQQKSSQAPKLLFHYYDKDFNNEADTPDNFQSRRPNTSFCFLDIRSPGLGDTAMYLCATSRRDKPSYEQYFGPGTRLTVT.

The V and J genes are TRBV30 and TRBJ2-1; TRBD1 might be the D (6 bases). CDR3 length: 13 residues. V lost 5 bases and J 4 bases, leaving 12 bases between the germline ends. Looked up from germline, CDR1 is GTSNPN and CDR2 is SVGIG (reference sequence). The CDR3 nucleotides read TGTGCCTGGGATAAAGGACAGTACAATGAGCAGTTCTTC. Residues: CAWDKGQYNEQFF.

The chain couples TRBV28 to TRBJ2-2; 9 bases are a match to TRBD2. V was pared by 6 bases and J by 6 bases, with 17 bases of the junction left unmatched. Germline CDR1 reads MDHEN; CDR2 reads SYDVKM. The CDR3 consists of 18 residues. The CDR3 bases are TGTGCCAGCAGCCCAGAATACAATAGCGGGAGTGAAGCCGGGGAGCTGTTTTTT. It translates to CASSPEYNSGSEAGELFF. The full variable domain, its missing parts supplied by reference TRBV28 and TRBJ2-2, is DVKVTQSSRYLVKRTGEKVFLECVQDMDHENMFWYRQDPGLGLRLIYFSYDVKMKEKGDIPEGYSVSREKKERFSLILESASTNQTSMYLCASSPEYNSGSEAGELFFGEGSRLTVL.

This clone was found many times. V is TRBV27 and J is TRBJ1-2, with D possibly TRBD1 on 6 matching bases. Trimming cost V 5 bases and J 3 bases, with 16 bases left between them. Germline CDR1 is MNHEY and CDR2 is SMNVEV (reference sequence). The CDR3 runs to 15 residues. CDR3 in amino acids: CASSAKGQNYYGYTF. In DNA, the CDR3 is TGTGCCAGCAGTGCAAAAGGACAGAATTACTATGGCTACACCTTC.

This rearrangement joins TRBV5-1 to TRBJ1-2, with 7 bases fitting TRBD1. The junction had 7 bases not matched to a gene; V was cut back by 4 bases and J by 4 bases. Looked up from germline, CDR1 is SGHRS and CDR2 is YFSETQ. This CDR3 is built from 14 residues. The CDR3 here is CASSGSAGGYGYTF. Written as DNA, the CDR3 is TGCGCCAGCAGCGGCAGCGCAGGGGGCTATGGCTACACCTTC.

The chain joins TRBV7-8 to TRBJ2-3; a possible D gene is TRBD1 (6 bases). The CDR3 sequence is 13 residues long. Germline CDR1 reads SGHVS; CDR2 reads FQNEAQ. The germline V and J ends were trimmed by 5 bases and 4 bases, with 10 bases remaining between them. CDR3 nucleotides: TGTGCCAGCAGCCCCAGGGGCCCAGATACGCAGTATTTT. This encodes CASSPRGPDTQYF. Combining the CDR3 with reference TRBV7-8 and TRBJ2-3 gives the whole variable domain GAGVSQSPRYKVAKRGQDVALRCDPISGHVSLFWYQQALGQGPEFLTYFQNEAQLDKSGLPSDRFFAERPEGSVSTLKIQRTQQEDSAVYLCASSPRGPDTQYFGPGTRLTVL.

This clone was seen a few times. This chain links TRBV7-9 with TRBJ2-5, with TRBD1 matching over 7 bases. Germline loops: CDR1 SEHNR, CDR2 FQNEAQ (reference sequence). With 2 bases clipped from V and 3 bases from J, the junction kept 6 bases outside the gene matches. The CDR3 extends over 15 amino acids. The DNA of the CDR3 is TGTGCCAGCAGCTTACGCGTTGGGACAGAAGAGACCCAGTACTTC. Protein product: CASSLRVGTEETQYF.

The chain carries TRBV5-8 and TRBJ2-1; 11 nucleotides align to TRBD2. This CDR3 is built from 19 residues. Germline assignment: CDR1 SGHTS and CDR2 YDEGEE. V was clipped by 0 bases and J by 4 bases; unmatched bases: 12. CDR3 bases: TGTGCCAGCAGCTTGGCGTCCACTAGCGGGAGTTTTTTATACAATGAGCAGTTCTTC. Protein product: CASSLASTSGSFLYNEQFF.

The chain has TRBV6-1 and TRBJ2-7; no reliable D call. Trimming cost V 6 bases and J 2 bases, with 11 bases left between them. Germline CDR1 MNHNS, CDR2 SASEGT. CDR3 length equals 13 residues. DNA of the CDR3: TGTGCCAGCAGGAAGGCGCTGGCCTACGAGCAGTACTTC. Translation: CASRKALAYEQYF.

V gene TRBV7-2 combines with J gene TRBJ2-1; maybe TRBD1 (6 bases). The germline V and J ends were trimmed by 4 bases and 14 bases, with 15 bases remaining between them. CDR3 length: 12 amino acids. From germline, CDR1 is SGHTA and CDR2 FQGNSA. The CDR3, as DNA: TGTGCCAGCAGCTCATACAGGGACCGCGAGTTCTTC. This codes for CASSSYRDREFF.